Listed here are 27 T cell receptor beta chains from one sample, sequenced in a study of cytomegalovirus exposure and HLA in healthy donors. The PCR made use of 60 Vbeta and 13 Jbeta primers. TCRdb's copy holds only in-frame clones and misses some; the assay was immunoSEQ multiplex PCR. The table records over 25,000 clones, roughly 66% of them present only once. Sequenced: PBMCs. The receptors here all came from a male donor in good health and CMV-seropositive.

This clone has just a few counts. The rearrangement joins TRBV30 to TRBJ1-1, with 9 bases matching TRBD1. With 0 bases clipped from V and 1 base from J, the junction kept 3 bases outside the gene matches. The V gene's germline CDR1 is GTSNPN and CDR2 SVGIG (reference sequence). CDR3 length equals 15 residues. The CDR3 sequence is CAWSVVQGANTEAFF. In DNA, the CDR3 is TGTGCCTGGAGTGTTGTACAGGGGGCGAACACTGAAGCTTTCTTT.

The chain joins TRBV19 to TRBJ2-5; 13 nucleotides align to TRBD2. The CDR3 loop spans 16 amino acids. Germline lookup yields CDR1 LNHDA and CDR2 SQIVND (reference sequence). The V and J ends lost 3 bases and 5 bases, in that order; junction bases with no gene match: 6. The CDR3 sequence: CASSMGLAGRWETQYF. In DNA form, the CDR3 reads TGTGCCAGTAGTATGGGACTAGCGGGAAGATGGGAGACCCAGTACTTC.

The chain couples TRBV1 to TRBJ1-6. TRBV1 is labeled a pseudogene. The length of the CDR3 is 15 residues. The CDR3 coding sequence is TGCACCAGCAGCCAAAACTGCTCCTATAATTCACCCCTCCACTTT. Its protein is CTSSQNCSYNSPLHF.

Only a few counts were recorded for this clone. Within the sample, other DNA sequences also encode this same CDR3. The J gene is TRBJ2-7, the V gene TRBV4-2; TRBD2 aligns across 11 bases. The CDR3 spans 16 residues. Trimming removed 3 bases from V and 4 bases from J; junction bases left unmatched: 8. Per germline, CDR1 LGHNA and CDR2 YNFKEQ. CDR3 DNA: TGTGCCAGCAGCCAGCCCGGGACTAGCGGTAATTACGAGCAGTACTTC. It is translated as CASSQPGTSGNYEQYF.

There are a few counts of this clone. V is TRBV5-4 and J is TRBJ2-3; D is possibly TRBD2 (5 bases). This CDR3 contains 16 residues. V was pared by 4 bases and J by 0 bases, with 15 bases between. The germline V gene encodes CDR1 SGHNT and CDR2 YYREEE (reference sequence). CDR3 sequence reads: CASSTLALASTDTQYF. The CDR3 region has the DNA TGTGCCAGCAGCACCCTAGCCCTAGCAAGCACAGATACGCAGTATTTT.

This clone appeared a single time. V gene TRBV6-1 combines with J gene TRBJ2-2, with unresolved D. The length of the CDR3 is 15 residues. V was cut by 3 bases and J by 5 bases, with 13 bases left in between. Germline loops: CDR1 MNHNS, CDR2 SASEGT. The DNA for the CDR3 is TGTGCCAGCAGTGAGGTATACGGTAGTACCGGGGAGCTGTTTTTT. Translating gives CASSEVYGSTGELFF.

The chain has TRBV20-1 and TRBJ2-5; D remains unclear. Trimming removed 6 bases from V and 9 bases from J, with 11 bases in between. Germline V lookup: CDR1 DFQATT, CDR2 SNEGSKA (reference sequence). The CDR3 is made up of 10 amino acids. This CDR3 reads CSAEKLAQYF. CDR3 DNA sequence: TGCAGTGCAGAGAAGTTGGCCCAGTACTTC.

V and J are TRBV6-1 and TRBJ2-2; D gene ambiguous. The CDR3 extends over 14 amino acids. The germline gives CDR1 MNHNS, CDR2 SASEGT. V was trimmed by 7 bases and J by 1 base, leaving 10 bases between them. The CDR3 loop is CASTFQLNTGELFF. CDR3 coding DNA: TGTGCCAGCACCTTCCAGTTGAACACCGGGGAGCTGTTTTTT.

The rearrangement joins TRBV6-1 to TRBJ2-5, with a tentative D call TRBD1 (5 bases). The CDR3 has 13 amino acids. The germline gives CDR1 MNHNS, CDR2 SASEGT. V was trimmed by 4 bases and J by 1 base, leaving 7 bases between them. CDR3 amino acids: CASSGDSQETQYF. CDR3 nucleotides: TGTGCCAGCAGTGGAGACAGCCAAGAGACCCAGTACTTC.

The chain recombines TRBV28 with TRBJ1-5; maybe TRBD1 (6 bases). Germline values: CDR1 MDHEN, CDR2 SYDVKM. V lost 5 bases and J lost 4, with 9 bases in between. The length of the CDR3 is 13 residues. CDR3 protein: CASSRDINQPQHF. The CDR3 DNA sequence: TGTGCCAGCAGTAGGGACATAAATCAGCCCCAGCATTTT. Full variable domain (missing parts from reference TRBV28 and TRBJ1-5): DVKVTQSSRYLVKRTGEKVFLECVQDMDHENMFWYRQDPGLGLRLIYFSYDVKMKEKGDIPEGYSVSREKKERFSLILESASTNQTSMYLCASSRDINQPQHFGDGTRLSIL.

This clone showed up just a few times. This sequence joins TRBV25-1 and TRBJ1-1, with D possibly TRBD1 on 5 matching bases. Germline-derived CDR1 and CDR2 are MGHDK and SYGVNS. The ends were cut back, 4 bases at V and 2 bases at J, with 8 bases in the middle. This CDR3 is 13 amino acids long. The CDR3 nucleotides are TGTGCCAGCAGTGCCAGGGTAAACACTGAAGCTTTCTTT. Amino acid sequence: CASSARVNTEAFF. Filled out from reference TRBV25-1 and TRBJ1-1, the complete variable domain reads EADIYQTPRYLVIGTGKKITLECSQTMGHDKMYWYQQDPGMELHLIHYSYGVNSTEKGDLSSESTVSRIRTEHFPLTLESARPSHTSQYLCASSARVNTEAFFGQGTRLTVV.

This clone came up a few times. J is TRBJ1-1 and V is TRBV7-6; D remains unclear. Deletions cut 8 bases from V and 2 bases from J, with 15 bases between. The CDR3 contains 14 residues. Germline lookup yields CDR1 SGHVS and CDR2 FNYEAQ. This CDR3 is CASGSGQPNTEAFF. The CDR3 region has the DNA TGTGCCAGCGGCTCAGGTCAGCCAAACACTGAAGCTTTCTTT.

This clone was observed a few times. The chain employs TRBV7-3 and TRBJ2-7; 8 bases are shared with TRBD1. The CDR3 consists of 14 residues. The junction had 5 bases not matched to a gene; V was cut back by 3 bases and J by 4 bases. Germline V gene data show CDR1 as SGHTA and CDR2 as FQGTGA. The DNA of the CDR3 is TGTGCCAGCAGCTTGACGGACAGGGATTACGAGCAGTACTTC. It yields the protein CASSLTDRDYEQYF.

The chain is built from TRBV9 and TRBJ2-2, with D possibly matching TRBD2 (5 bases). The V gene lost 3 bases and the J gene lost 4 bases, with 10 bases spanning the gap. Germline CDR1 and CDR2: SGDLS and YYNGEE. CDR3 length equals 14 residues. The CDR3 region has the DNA TGTGCCAGCAGCGGCCCTGCGGGCACCGGGGAGCTGTTTTTT. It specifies CASSGPAGTGELFF.

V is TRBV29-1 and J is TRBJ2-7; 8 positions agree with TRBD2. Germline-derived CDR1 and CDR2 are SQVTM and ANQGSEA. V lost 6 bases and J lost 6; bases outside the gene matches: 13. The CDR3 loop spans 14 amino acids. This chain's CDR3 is CSVKPGLGDGEQYF. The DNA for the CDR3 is TGCAGCGTGAAACCGGGACTAGGGGACGGCGAGCAGTACTTC.

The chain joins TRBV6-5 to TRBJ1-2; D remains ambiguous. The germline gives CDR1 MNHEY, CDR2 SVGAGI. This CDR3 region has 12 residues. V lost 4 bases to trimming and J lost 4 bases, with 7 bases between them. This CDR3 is CASSSGSYGYTF. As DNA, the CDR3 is TGTGCCAGCAGTTCCGGGAGCTATGGCTACACCTTC.

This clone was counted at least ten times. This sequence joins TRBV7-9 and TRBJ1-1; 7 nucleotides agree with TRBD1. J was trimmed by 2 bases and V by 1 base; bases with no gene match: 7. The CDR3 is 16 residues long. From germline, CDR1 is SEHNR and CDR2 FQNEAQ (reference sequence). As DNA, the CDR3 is TGTGCCAGCAGCTTAGTCAGGGGGTTTTATAACACTGAAGCTTTCTTT. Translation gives CASSLVRGFYNTEAFF.

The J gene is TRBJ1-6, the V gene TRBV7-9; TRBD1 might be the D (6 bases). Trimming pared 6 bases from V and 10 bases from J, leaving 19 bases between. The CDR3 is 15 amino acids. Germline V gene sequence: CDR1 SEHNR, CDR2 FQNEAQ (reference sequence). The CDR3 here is CASSQTGGARSPLHF. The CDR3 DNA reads TGTGCCAGCAGTCAAACGGGGGGCGCCCGGTCACCCCTCCACTTT.

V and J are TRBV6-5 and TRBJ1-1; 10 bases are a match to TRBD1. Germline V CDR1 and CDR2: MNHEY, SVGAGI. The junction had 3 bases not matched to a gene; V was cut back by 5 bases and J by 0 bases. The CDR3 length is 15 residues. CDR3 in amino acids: CASSRQGAMNTEAFF. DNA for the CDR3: TGTGCCAGCAGTCGACAGGGGGCTATGAACACTGAAGCTTTCTTT.

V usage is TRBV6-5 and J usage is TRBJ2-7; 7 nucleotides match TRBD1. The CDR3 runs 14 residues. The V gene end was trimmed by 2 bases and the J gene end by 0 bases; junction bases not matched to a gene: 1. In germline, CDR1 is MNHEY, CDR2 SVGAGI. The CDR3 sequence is CASSYGDSSYEQYF. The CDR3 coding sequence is TGTGCCAGCAGTTACGGGGACAGCTCCTACGAGCAGTACTTC.

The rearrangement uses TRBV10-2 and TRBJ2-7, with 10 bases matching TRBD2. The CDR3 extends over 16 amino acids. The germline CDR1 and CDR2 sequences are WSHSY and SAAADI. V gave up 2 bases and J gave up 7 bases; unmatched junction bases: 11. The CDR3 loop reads CASSEAGPSGRWEQYF. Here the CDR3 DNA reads TGCGCCAGCAGTGAGGCCGGGCCTAGCGGGAGATGGGAGCAGTACTTC.

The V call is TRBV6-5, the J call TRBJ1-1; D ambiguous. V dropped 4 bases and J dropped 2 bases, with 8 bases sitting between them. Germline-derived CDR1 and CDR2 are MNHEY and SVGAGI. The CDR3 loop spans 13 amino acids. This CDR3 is CASSFQVNTEAFF. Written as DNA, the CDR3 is TGTGCCAGCAGTTTTCAGGTAAACACTGAAGCTTTCTTT.

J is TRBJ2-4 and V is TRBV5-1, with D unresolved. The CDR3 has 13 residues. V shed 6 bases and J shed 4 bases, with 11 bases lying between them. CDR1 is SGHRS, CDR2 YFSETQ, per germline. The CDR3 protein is CASKNLLKNIQYF. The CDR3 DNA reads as TGCGCCAGCAAGAATCTCCTAAAAAACATTCAGTACTTC.

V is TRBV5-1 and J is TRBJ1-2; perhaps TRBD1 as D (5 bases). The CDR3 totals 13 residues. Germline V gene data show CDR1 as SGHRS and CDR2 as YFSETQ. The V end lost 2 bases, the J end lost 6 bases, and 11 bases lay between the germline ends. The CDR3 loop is CASSFQGMDGYTF. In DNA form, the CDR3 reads TGCGCCAGCAGCTTCCAGGGTATGGATGGCTACACCTTC.

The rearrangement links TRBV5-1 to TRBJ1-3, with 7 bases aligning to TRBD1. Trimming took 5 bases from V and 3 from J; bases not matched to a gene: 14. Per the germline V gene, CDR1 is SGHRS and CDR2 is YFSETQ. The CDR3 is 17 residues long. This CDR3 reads CASSPYTGVQLGNTIYF. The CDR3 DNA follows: TGCGCCAGCAGTCCTTATACAGGGGTCCAACTTGGAAACACCATATATTTT.

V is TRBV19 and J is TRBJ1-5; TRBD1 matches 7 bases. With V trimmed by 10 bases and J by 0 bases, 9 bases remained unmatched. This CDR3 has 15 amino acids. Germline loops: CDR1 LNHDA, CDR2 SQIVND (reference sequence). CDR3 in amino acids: CATKQGPYSNQPQHF. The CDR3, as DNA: TGTGCCACCAAACAGGGGCCATATAGCAATCAGCCCCAGCATTTT.

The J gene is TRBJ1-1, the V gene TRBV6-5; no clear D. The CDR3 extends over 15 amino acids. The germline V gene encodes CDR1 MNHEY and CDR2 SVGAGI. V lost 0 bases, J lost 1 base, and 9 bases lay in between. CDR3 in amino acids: CASSYSRSRNTEAFF. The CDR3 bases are TGTGCCAGCAGTTACTCGAGAAGTAGGAACACTGAAGCTTTCTTT.